One sample yielded the 26 T cell receptor beta chains listed below, sequenced in a study of T-cell reconstitution after alpha-beta-depleted transplantation in children. As it was prepared, the TCRbeta library received unique molecular identifiers. Using its own MiXCR run on the PCR reads, TCRdb lists one record per CDR3 protein. The sample has roughly 500,000 distinct CDR3 sequences; over 25% are singletons. This specimen was PBMCs from the stem cell graft donor, taken from the stem cell graft. These receptors came from a human donor who donated a stem cell graft to a child with aplastic anemia.

The chain couples TRBV9 to TRBJ2-2; no definite D call. The CDR3 sequence is 15 residues long. CDR1 is SGDLS, CDR2 YYNGEE, per germline. The V end lost 0 bases, the J end lost 0 bases, and 6 bases lay between the germline ends. This chain's CDR3 is CASSVVSANTGELFF. In nucleotides, the CDR3 is TGTGCCAGCAGCGTAGTGTCAGCGAACACCGGGGAGCTGTTTTTT.

The genes are TRBV13 and TRBJ2-5; the match to TRBD2 covers 12 bases. Germline loops: CDR1 PRHDT, CDR2 FYEKMQ (reference sequence). The length of the CDR3 is 18 residues. With 4 bases clipped from V and 5 bases from J, the junction kept 14 bases outside the gene matches. The chain's CDR3 is CASSSLTSGSLGSETQYF. In DNA, the CDR3 is TGTGCCAGCAGCTCGCTGACTAGCGGGAGTTTGGGTAGCGAGACCCAGTACTTC.

The rearrangement joins TRBV15 to TRBJ2-1; D call uncertain. With 0 bases removed from V and 8 bases from J, the gap between germline ends came to 5 bases. Germline CDR1 and CDR2: LNHNV and YYDKDF (reference sequence). This CDR3 region has 12 residues. The CDR3 bases are TGTGCCACCAGCAGAGATTTGGATGAGCAGTTCTTC. Translation: CATSRDLDEQFF.

This chain uses TRBV20-1 with TRBJ2-2; 9 bases line up with TRBD2. V lost 5 bases and J lost 4; bases outside the gene matches: 8. The CDR3 totals 15 residues. The germline V gene has CDR1 DFQATT and CDR2 SNEGSKA (reference sequence). The CDR3 is CSALLSGRPTGELFF. In nucleotides, the CDR3 is TGCAGTGCTCTACTTAGCGGGAGACCCACCGGGGAGCTGTTTTTT.

This chain uses TRBV6-5 with TRBJ2-5, with D perhaps being TRBD1 or TRBD2 (5 bases each). Germline V gene lookup returns CDR1 MNHEY and CDR2 SVGAGI. This CDR3 is 17 amino acids long. V was cut by 0 bases and J by 4 bases, with 18 bases left in between. The CDR3 here is CASSYSIKRGDRETQYF. The CDR3 coding sequence is TGTGCCAGCAGTTACTCGATTAAGCGAGGGGACCGAGAGACCCAGTACTTC.

The V gene is TRBV7-9, the J gene TRBJ1-4; D remains unclear. Trimming pared 5 bases from V and 8 bases from J, leaving 15 bases between. CDR1 is SEHNR, CDR2 FQNEAQ, per germline (reference sequence). The CDR3 extends over 14 amino acids. CDR3 DNA sequence: TGTGCCAGCAGCGGGCATCGGCCCGGGGAAAAACTGTTTTTT. Protein product: CASSGHRPGEKLFF. The whole variable domain, filled in from reference TRBV7-9 and TRBJ1-4, reads DTGVSQNPRHKITKRGQNVTFRCDPISEHNRLYWYRQTLGQGPEFLTYFQNEAQLEKSRLLSDRFSAERPKGSFSTLEIQRTEQGDSAMYLCASSGHRPGEKLFFGSGTQLSVL.

This clonotype occurred a few times. The chain couples TRBV7-2 to TRBJ2-5, with 11 bases identical to TRBD2. This CDR3 is 13 amino acids long. Germline assignment: CDR1 SGHTA and CDR2 FQGNSA. V was pared by 4 bases and J by 7 bases, with 2 bases of the junction left unmatched. DNA of the CDR3: TGTGCCAGCAGCTCCCTAGCGGGGGGGACCCAGTACTTC. Protein sequence: CASSSLAGGTQYF.

The V and J genes are TRBV12-3 or TRBV12-4 and TRBJ1-3, with unresolved D. The V end lost 10 bases, the J end lost 0 bases, and 13 bases lay between the germline ends. This CDR3 contains 14 residues. The CDR3 loop reads CAIHRRNSGNTIYF. The CDR3 DNA is TGTGCCATCCATCGACGGAACTCTGGAAACACCATATATTTT.

In this sample, this clonotype turned up a few times. The V call is TRBV6-2 or TRBV6-3, the J call TRBJ1-5; D unresolved. V lost 4 bases and J lost 0, with 10 bases in between. This CDR3 is 15 amino acids long. Germline V gene sequence: CDR1 MNHEY, CDR2 SVGEGT. The CDR3 region has the DNA TGTGCCAGCAGTTTGACGGCGATTAGCAATCAGCCCCAGCATTTT. It specifies CASSLTAISNQPQHF.

This clonotype was recorded a few times. The rearrangement joins TRBV6-5 to TRBJ2-5; D possibly matches TRBD1 or TRBD2 (6 bases each). CDR3 length: 19 amino acids. The V gene's germline CDR1 is MNHEY and CDR2 SVGAGI. V was clipped by 0 bases and J by 4 bases, with 24 bases between them. CDR3 nucleotide sequence: TGTGCCAGCAGTTACTCGAGAAGGGGGGCTAGCGCCCTCAGAGAGACCCAGTACTTC. Residues: CASSYSRRGASALRETQYF.

This rearrangement joins TRBV7-9 to TRBJ2-1, with 10 nucleotides matching TRBD1. V trimming: 5 bases; J trimming: 7 bases; junction bases outside the gene matches: 11. Germline assignment: CDR1 SEHNR and CDR2 FQNEAQ (reference sequence). This CDR3 has 16 residues. The CDR3: CASSPRGDRGRNEQFF. In DNA form, the CDR3 reads TGTGCCAGCAGCCCTAGGGGGGACAGGGGTAGGAATGAGCAGTTCTTC. Together with reference TRBV7-9 and TRBJ2-1, the CDR3 gives the full variable domain: DTGVSQNPRHKITKRGQNVTFRCDPISEHNRLYWYRQTLGQGPEFLTYFQNEAQLEKSRLLSDRFSAERPKGSFSTLEIQRTEQGDSAMYLCASSPRGDRGRNEQFFGPGTRLTVL.

This chain uses TRBV15 with TRBJ2-5; D call uncertain. Trimming took off 1 base at V and 0 bases at J, with 12 bases between the two ends. The CDR3 contains 16 residues. The germline V gene has CDR1 LNHNV and CDR2 YYDKDF (reference sequence). The CDR3, as DNA: TGTGCCACCAGCAGAGGGGTTTTCAGTTACCAAGAGACCCAGTACTTC. This gives the protein CATSRGVFSYQETQYF.

This chain uses TRBV5-4 with TRBJ1-1; no clear D. Germline V gives CDR1 SGHNT, CDR2 YYREEE (reference sequence). This CDR3 contains 14 residues. Trimming cost V 4 bases and J 8 bases, with 18 bases left between them. The CDR3, as DNA: TGTGCCAGCAGCCTAGATCTAATCTCGGAGGAAGCTTTCTTT. Amino acids: CASSLDLISEEAFF.

The CDR3 region has the DNA TGTGCCAGCAGTCGAGTTGGGGATTACAATGAGCAGTTCTTC. This translates into CASSRVGDYNEQFF. This chain uses TRBV28 with TRBJ2-1; D is unclear. The germline V gene has CDR1 MDHEN and CDR2 SYDVKM. The CDR3 loop spans 14 amino acids. V lost 5 bases to trimming and J lost 4 bases, with 12 bases between them.

This clonotype was recorded many times. The V call is TRBV20-1, the J call TRBJ1-5; no firm D call. The CDR3 consists of 12 residues. V lost 3 bases and J 2 bases, leaving 5 bases between the germline ends. The V gene's germline CDR1 is DFQATT and CDR2 SNEGSKA (reference sequence). The CDR3 loop is CSARRGNQPQHF. CDR3 coding DNA: TGCAGTGCTAGGAGGGGCAATCAGCCCCAGCATTTT.

This clonotype was recorded a few times. This chain links TRBV5-1 with TRBJ2-2, with D possibly TRBD1 on 5 matching bases. The CDR3 has 17 amino acids. V lost 4 bases, J lost 5 bases, and 21 bases lay in between. CDR1 SGHRS and CDR2 YFSETQ come from the germline V gene. The CDR3 protein is CASSTAAGLMRTGELFF. Here the CDR3 DNA reads TGCGCCAGCAGCACCGCGGCAGGGTTGATGCGGACCGGGGAGCTGTTTTTT.

The chain uses TRBV30 and TRBJ1-5; no clear D. CDR3 size: 12 residues. Trimming pared 5 bases from V and 4 bases from J, leaving 9 bases between. Per germline, CDR1 GTSNPN and CDR2 SVGIG (reference sequence). CDR3 nucleotide sequence: TGTGCCTGGGGCTTTGATAATCAGCCCCAGCATTTT. As protein: CAWGFDNQPQHF.

The chain links TRBV3-1 to TRBJ2-4; D may be TRBD2 (7 bases). V lost 3 bases to trimming and J lost 2 bases, with 11 bases between them. The CDR3 spans 15 residues. Per germline, CDR1 LGHDT and CDR2 YNNKEL (reference sequence). Here the CDR3 reads CASSQGGGPKNIQYF. The CDR3 DNA sequence: TGTGCCAGCAGCCAGGGGGGGGGGCCCAAAAACATTCAGTACTTC.

This clonotype was detected a few times. An end of the junction does not agree with germline; a read error may underlie this. DNA for the CDR3: TGTGCCAGCAGTTTGGGGCAGGCTGCCTTCTTC. It translates to CASSLGQAAFF. J is TRBJ2-7 and V is TRBV28; D may be TRBD1 (5 bases). Germline CDR1 reads MDHEN; CDR2 reads SYDVKM. This CDR3 contains 11 residues.

Only a few counts were recorded for this clonotype. The chain joins TRBV28 to TRBJ2-1; 9 bases are shared with TRBD1. J gave up 7 bases and V 6 bases, and 10 bases lay outside the gene matches. The germline CDR1 and CDR2 sequences are MDHEN and SYDVKM. The CDR3 has 15 amino acids. CDR3 sequence reads: CASSSKGQGRNEQFF. The DNA of the CDR3 is TGTGCCAGCAGCTCTAAGGGACAGGGTCGAAATGAGCAGTTCTTC.

This clonotype has just a few counts. J is TRBJ2-6 and V is TRBV4-3; tentative D call: TRBD2 (6 bases). Germline CDR1 LGHNA, CDR2 YSLEER. The CDR3 runs 18 residues. Trimming removed 1 base at V and 0 bases at J, with 13 bases between. As DNA, the CDR3 is TGCGCCAGCAGCCAAGTAACACTTAGCGGCTCTGGGGCCAACGTCCTGACTTTC. Amino acids: CASSQVTLSGSGANVLTF.

The chain links TRBV9 to TRBJ2-1; TRBD2 might be the D (5 bases). V was pared by 4 bases and J by 2 bases, with 7 bases between. There are 13 residues in the CDR3. The germline V gene has CDR1 SGDLS and CDR2 YYNGEE. The CDR3 nucleotides read TGTGCCAGCAGCAGCGGTACCTACAATGAGCAGTTCTTC. It codes for CASSSGTYNEQFF.

This chain uses TRBV15 with TRBJ1-2, with D possibly being TRBD1 (5 bases). Germline CDR1 LNHNV, CDR2 YYDKDF (reference sequence). The CDR3 contains 16 residues. V was pared by 1 base and J by 8 bases, with 20 bases between. The CDR3 reads CATSRGAGTTGGGYTF. CDR3 sequence (DNA): TGTGCCACCAGCAGAGGTGCCGGGACCACTGGGGGGGGCTACACCTTC.

The rearrangement links TRBV7-2 to TRBJ2-1; 7 positions match TRBD2. In germline, CDR1 is SGHTA, CDR2 FQGNSA. V dropped 7 bases and J dropped 6; count of bases not matched to a gene: 6. This CDR3 is 13 amino acids long. CDR3 amino acids: CASTREAGNEQFF. The CDR3 coding sequence is TGTGCCAGCACCCGGGAGGCGGGCAATGAGCAGTTCTTC.

This chain connects TRBV20-1 to TRBJ1-1; the D is unclear. V lost 6 bases and J lost 6, with 17 bases in between. The CDR3 contains 13 residues. Germline loops: CDR1 DFQATT, CDR2 SNEGSKA (reference sequence). CDR3 DNA: TGCAGTGCCAGCCTGTGGGGTCTCGCTGAAGCTTTCTTT. This gives the protein CSASLWGLAEAFF.

The chain recombines TRBV27 with TRBJ2-5, with a tentative D call TRBD1 (6 bases). Trimming stripped 3 bases from V and 5 bases from J, with 16 bases between. The germline CDR1 and CDR2 sequences are MNHEY and SMNVEV (reference sequence). The CDR3 covers 15 residues. The CDR3 nucleotides read TGTGCCAGCAGTTTGGGGGCAGGGCAGTTTGAGACCCAGTACTTC. Its protein is CASSLGAGQFETQYF.